The source of this TCR beta chain is a study of siplizumab effects on memory and regulatory T cells. Whole-study findings and limits: Mappable alloreactive CD4+ clones came from Treg cells around 70% of the time on average with siplizumab, against roughly 27% in controls.

Assay: immunoSEQ multiplex PCR; the TCRdb copy retains only in-frame clones and omits some. The table shows around 100,000 clones, with around 94% occurring only once. Details on this clone: What it binds is unknown.

The CDR3 length is 14 residues. The V segment lost 4 bases and the J segment 6 bases; nucleotides outside the gene matches: 6. Germline V gene data show CDR1 as SNHLY and CDR2 as FYNNEI. Sequencing input: non-Treg CD4+ T cells sorted from blood. This chain uses TRBV2 with TRBJ1-5; TRBD1 aligns across 7 bases. This TCR derives from a human donor in good health. The CDR3: CASSASDRSQPQHF. As DNA, the CDR3 is TGTGCCAGCAGTGCTTCGGACAGGAGTCAGCCCCAGCATTTT. Combining the CDR3 with reference TRBV2 and TRBJ1-5 gives the whole variable domain EPEVTQTPSHQVTQMGQEVILRCVPISNHLYFYWYRQILGQKVEFLVSFYNNEISEKSEIFDDQFSVERPDGSNFTLKIRSTKLEDSAMYFCASSASDRSQPQHFGDGTRLSIL.